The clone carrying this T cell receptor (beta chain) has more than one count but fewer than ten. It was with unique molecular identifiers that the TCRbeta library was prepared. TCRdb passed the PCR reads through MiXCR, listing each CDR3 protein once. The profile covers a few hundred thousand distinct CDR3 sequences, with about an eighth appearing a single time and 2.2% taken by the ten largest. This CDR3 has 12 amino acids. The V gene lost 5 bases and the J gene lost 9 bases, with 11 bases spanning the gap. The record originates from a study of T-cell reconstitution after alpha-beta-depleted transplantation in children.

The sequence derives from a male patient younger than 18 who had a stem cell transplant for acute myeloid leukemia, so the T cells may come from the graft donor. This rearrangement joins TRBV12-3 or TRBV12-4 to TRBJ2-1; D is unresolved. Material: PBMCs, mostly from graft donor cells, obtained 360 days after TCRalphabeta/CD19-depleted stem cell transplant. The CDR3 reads CASSPGSSEQFF. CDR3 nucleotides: TGTGCCAGCAGTCCCGGTAGCAGTGAGCAGTTCTTC.